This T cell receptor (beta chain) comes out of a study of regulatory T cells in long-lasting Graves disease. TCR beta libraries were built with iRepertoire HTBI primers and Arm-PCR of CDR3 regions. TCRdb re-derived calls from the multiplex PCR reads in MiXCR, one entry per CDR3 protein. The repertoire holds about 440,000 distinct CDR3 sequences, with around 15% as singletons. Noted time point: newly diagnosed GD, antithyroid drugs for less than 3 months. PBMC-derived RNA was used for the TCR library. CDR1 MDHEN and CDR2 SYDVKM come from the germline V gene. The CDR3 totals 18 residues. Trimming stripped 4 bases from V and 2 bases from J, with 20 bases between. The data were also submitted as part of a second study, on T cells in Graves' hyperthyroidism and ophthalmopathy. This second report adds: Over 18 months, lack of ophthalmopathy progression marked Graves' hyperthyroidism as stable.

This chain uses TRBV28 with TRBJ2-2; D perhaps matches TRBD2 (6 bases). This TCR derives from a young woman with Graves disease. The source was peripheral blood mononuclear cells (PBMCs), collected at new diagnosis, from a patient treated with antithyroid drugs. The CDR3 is CASSSAPPGTPNTGELFF. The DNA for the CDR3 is TGTGCCAGCAGTTCCGCCCCTCCCGGGACTCCTAACACCGGGGAGCTGTTTTTT.